This TCR beta chain was observed in a study of cytomegalovirus exposure and HLA in healthy donors. The PCR ran on 60 Vbeta and 13 Jbeta primers. Profiled with immunoSEQ multiplex PCR; TCRdb holds only in-frame clones, not every one. The sample lists around 150,000 clones; approximately 85% were seen once. This CDR3 contains 14 residues. Germline V gene sequence: CDR1 SGHDN, CDR2 FVKESK. V was clipped by 1 base and J by 1 base, with 4 bases between them. This clone was detected a few times. The clonotype comes from a man between 18 and 35 years old in good health and CMV-seropositive. J is TRBJ2-2 and V is TRBV14, with D uncertain. Material: PBMCs. The CDR3 DNA sequence: TGTGCCAGCAGCCAAGGCAGGAACACCGGGGAGCTGTTTTTT. Translated, it gives CASSQGRNTGELFF. The variable domain in full, completed from reference TRBV14 and TRBJ2-2, reads EAGVTQFPSHSVIEKGQTVTLRCDPISGHDNLYWYRRVMGKEIKFLLHFVKESKQDESGMPNNRFLAERTGGTYSTLKVQPAELEDSGVYFCASSQGRNTGELFFGEGSRLTVL.